These 28 T cell receptor beta chains came from one sample sequenced in a study of blood T cell repertoires in COVID-19. The protocol was immunoSEQ multiplex PCR, while the TCRdb copy is restricted to in-frame clones and leaves out a portion. The sample holds around 200,000 clones, roughly 90% seen once. The sample consisted of peripheral blood. These receptors all come from a man between 18 and 29 years old with active or convalescent COVID-19.

The rearrangement uses TRBV18 and TRBJ1-5; TRBD1 is a possible D gene (6 bases). V was cut by 2 bases and J by 6 bases, with 11 bases left in between. The germline gives CDR1 KGHSH, CDR2 LQKENI. The length of the CDR3 is 14 residues. CDR3 loop: CASSPDQGFQPQHF. As DNA, the CDR3 is TGTGCCAGCTCACCAGATCAGGGGTTTCAGCCCCAGCATTTT. Looking up the rest from reference TRBV18 and TRBJ1-5 gives the full variable domain: NAGVMQNPRHLVRRRGQEARLRCSPMKGHSHVYWYRQLPEEGLKFMVYLQKENIIDESGMPKERFSAEFPKEGPSILRIQQVVRGDSAAYFCASSPDQGFQPQHFGDGTRLSIL.

The chain joins TRBV9 to TRBJ1-2, with a tentative D call TRBD1 (6 bases). Between the trimmed V and J ends, which lost 3 bases and 9 bases, there was a span of 18 bases. The length of the CDR3 is 14 residues. CDR1 and CDR2 (germline): SGDLS, YYNGEE. The CDR3 DNA follows: TGTGCCAGCAGCGCGTCCGAGGGGGGGAGAAGCTACACCTTC. Protein sequence: CASSASEGGRSYTF.

The gene calls are TRBV7-2 and TRBJ1-5, with D maybe TRBD1 (6 bases). Germline V gives CDR1 SGHTA, CDR2 FQGNSA. The V end was cut by 6 bases, the J end by 0 bases, with 12 bases between. The CDR3 loop spans 15 amino acids. The CDR3 sequence is CASRPDSYSNQPQHF. CDR3 coding DNA: TGTGCCAGCAGACCGGACAGTTATAGCAATCAGCCCCAGCATTTT.

The V call is TRBV6-5, the J call TRBJ1-3; maybe TRBD1 (5 bases). This CDR3 region has 14 residues. V lost 6 bases, J lost 4 bases, and 13 bases lay in between. CDR1 MNHEY and CDR2 SVGAGI come from the germline V gene. Here the CDR3 DNA reads TGTGCCAGCAGCCGAAGTCCAGGGGGAAACACCATATATTTT. This gives the protein CASSRSPGGNTIYF.

The genes are TRBV7-9 and TRBJ2-1; a weak D match, TRBD1 (6 bases). CDR3 length equals 14 residues. V was pared by 4 bases and J by 4 bases, with 11 bases between. CDR1 SEHNR and CDR2 FQNEAQ come from the germline V gene (reference sequence). The CDR3: CASSSDSLYNEQFF. Written as DNA, the CDR3 is TGTGCCAGCAGCTCGGACAGCTTATACAATGAGCAGTTCTTC.

The gene calls are TRBV19 and TRBJ2-1; a possible D gene is TRBD2 (7 bases). The germline CDR1 and CDR2 sequences are LNHDA and SQIVND (reference sequence). CDR3 size: 15 residues. Trimming shortened V by 3 bases and J by 7 bases, and 16 bases separated the two germline ends. The CDR3 DNA is TGTGCCAGTAGTATGGGGGGGGCTTATTTGAATGAGCAGTTCTTC. This translates into CASSMGGAYLNEQFF.

The V and J genes are TRBV4-3 and TRBJ2-1; 14 bases fit TRBD2. The V gene end was trimmed by 4 bases and the J gene end by 9 bases; junction bases not matched to a gene: 5. The length of the CDR3 is 15 residues. CDR1 is LGHNA, CDR2 YSLEER, per germline. This CDR3 reads CASSPGTSGSSEQFF. In DNA, the CDR3 is TGCGCCAGCAGCCCCGGGACTAGCGGGAGTTCTGAGCAGTTCTTC.

The rearrangement links TRBV2 to TRBJ1-6, with TRBD1 matching over 7 bases. J lost 14 bases, V lost 6 bases, and 7 bases had no gene match. This CDR3 is 12 amino acids long. Germline loops: CDR1 SNHLY, CDR2 FYNNEI. The CDR3 is CASRGQRLTLHF. As DNA, the CDR3 is TGTGCCAGCAGGGGACAGAGACTCACCCTCCACTTT. Supplemented by reference TRBV2 and TRBJ1-6, the full variable domain reads EPEVTQTPSHQVTQMGQEVILRCVPISNHLYFYWYRQILGQKVEFLVSFYNNEISEKSEIFDDQFSVERPDGSNFTLKIRSTKLEDSAMYFCASRGQRLTLHFGNGTRLTVT.

The gene calls are TRBV5-6 and TRBJ1-5; the D is unclear. The CDR3 runs to 12 residues. Trimming shortened V by 1 base and J by 5 bases, and 4 bases separated the two germline ends. Germline V lookup: CDR1 SGHDT, CDR2 YYEEEE. This CDR3 is CASSLPDQPQHF. The DNA for the CDR3 is TGTGCCAGCAGCTTGCCCGATCAGCCCCAGCATTTT.

This sequence joins TRBV6-5 and TRBJ2-1; 8 nucleotides align to TRBD1. The V gene end was trimmed by 6 bases and the J gene end by 7 bases; junction bases not matched to a gene: 5. This CDR3 is 13 amino acids long. Germline V gene lookup returns CDR1 MNHEY and CDR2 SVGAGI. This CDR3 is CASSQQGVNEQFF. The CDR3 DNA follows: TGTGCCAGCAGCCAACAGGGGGTGAATGAGCAGTTCTTC.

The chain is built from TRBV19 and TRBJ1-1; no firm D call. V dropped 7 bases and J dropped 3 bases, with 12 bases sitting between them. CDR1 is LNHDA, CDR2 SQIVND, per germline (reference sequence). The CDR3 has 13 amino acids. Written as DNA, the CDR3 is TGTGCCAGTAAAGAGGAGAGGGACACTGAAGCTTTCTTT. Translating gives CASKEERDTEAFF.

The chain couples TRBV19 to TRBJ1-4; 10 bases fit TRBD1. With V trimmed by 5 bases and J by 5 bases, 5 bases remained unmatched. This CDR3 region has 15 residues. The germline V gene has CDR1 LNHDA and CDR2 SQIVND (reference sequence). The CDR3 here is CASSGQGVLNEKLFF. The CDR3 DNA follows: TGTGCCAGTAGTGGACAGGGGGTCCTCAATGAAAAACTGTTTTTT.

The CDR3 bases are TGTGCCAGCAGTTTCCGACAGTCCTACGAGCAGTACTTC. This gives the protein CASSFRQSYEQYF. The chain couples TRBV6-5 to TRBJ2-7; perhaps TRBD1 as D (5 bases). Germline CDR1 and CDR2: MNHEY and SVGAGI. The CDR3 runs to 13 residues. With 4 bases removed from V and 1 base from J, the gap between germline ends came to 8 bases.

The J gene is TRBJ1-3, the V gene TRBV5-4; weak D call: TRBD1 (5 bases). CDR3 length: 15 residues. The germline V gene has CDR1 SGHNT and CDR2 YYREEE (reference sequence). V gave up 2 bases and J gave up 0 bases, with 9 bases separating them. The DNA for the CDR3 is TGTGCCAGCAGCTTTCAGGGCATCTCTGGAAACACCATATATTTT. Protein: CASSFQGISGNTIYF.

The CDR3 reads CATSILAGADTQYF. The CDR3 nucleotides read TGTGCCACCAGCATACTAGCGGGAGCAGATACGCAGTATTTT. The chain combines TRBV15 with TRBJ2-3; 11 bases map to TRBD2. The CDR3 is 14 residues long. Germline V gives CDR1 LNHNV, CDR2 YYDKDF (reference sequence). The V segment lost 4 bases and the J segment 4 bases; nucleotides outside the gene matches: 1. The variable domain in full, completed from reference TRBV15 and TRBJ2-3, reads DAMVIQNPRYQVTQFGKPVTLSCSQTLNHNVMYWYQQKSSQAPKLLFHYYDKDFNNEADTPDNFQSRRPNTSFCFLDIRSPGLGDTAMYLCATSILAGADTQYFGPGTRLTVL.

The V gene is TRBV5-1, the J gene TRBJ1-3; D is undetermined. Germline CDR1 SGHRS, CDR2 YFSETQ. The V end was cut by 1 base, the J end by 1 base, with 6 bases between. The length of the CDR3 is 14 residues. CDR3 amino acids: CASSLTDSGNTIYF. The CDR3 DNA reads as TGCGCCAGCAGCTTGACAGATTCTGGAAACACCATATATTTT.

The chain uses TRBV7-2 and TRBJ2-2; a possible D gene is TRBD1 (5 bases). Germline V gene data show CDR1 as SGHTA and CDR2 as FQGNSA. The CDR3 totals 13 residues. Trimming pared 8 bases from V and 0 bases from J, leaving 7 bases between. The CDR3 loop reads CASRTPNTGELFF. The CDR3 nucleotides are TGTGCCAGCCGGACACCGAACACCGGGGAGCTGTTTTTT.

This clone was seen more than once but under ten times. The gene calls are TRBV7-6 and TRBJ2-2; D ambiguous. Germline CDR1 is SGHVS and CDR2 is FNYEAQ. This CDR3 is 15 amino acids long. Trimming removed 1 base at V and 0 bases at J, with 6 bases between. The CDR3 DNA sequence: TGTGCCAGCAGCTTAGTCCGGGCGAACACCGGGGAGCTGTTTTTT. Its protein product is CASSLVRANTGELFF. Variable domain in full (rest from reference TRBV7-6 and TRBJ2-2): GAGVSQSPRYKVTKRGQDVALRCDPISGHVSLYWYRQALGQGPEFLTYFNYEAQQDKSGLPNDRFSAERPEGSISTLTIQRTEQRDSAMYRCASSLVRANTGELFFGEGSRLTVL.

The chain links TRBV12-3 or TRBV12-4 to TRBJ2-1; D gene ambiguous. There are 12 residues in the CDR3. The germline V and J ends were trimmed by 2 bases and 9 bases, with 8 bases remaining between them. The CDR3 coding sequence is TGTGCCAGCAGTTTATCCCCGGGTGAGCAGTTCTTC. Encoded protein: CASSLSPGEQFF.

This chain links TRBV15 with TRBJ1-2; a weak D match, TRBD1 (6 bases). This CDR3 region has 14 residues. Germline loops: CDR1 LNHNV, CDR2 YYDKDF (reference sequence). V lost 0 bases to trimming and J lost 4 bases, with 9 bases between them. The chain's CDR3 is CATSRDQGIYGYTF. CDR3 DNA sequence: TGTGCCACCAGCAGAGACCAGGGGATCTATGGCTACACCTTC.

The rearrangement uses TRBV30 and TRBJ1-2; maybe TRBD1 (6 bases). Germline loops: CDR1 GTSNPN, CDR2 SVGIG (reference sequence). With 1 base removed from V and 8 bases from J, the gap between germline ends came to 17 bases. This CDR3 is built from 14 residues. The CDR3 DNA reads TGTGCCTGGAGTGCGACAGGATCCTATATGGGCTACACCTTC. Translation gives CAWSATGSYMGYTF.

This clone has just a few counts. CDR3 sequence reads: CASEGGWSGSYNEQFF. CDR3 sequence (DNA): TGCGCCAGCGAAGGGGGCTGGAGTGGCTCCTACAATGAGCAGTTCTTC. The chain carries TRBV23-1 and TRBJ2-1; 7 nucleotides match TRBD1. TRBV23-1 is known as an ORF, though its function is uncertain. V lost 8 bases, J lost 0 bases, and 10 bases stayed unmatched. There are 16 residues in the CDR3.

The gene calls are TRBV7-2 and TRBJ1-2; D remains unclear. Germline V gives CDR1 SGHTA, CDR2 FQGNSA. This CDR3 is 13 amino acids long. Trimming took 3 bases from V and 6 from J, leaving 11 bases between them. The CDR3 nucleotides are TGTGCCAGCAGCTTCGGGGTGTCCGATGGCTACACCTTC. Protein sequence: CASSFGVSDGYTF.

The chain uses TRBV27 and TRBJ1-2; D possibly corresponds to TRBD1 (5 bases). CDR1 and CDR2 from the germline V gene are MNHEY and SMNVEV (reference sequence). The CDR3 covers 12 residues. Deletions cut 8 bases from V and 8 bases from J, with 15 bases between. The CDR3 coding sequence is TGTGCCAGCGGGAACCAGGGTCAAGGCTACACCTTC. This codes for CASGNQGQGYTF.

This clone was seen only once. V and J are TRBV27 and TRBJ2-7; 7 bases are shared with TRBD1. V lost 5 bases and J lost 3; bases outside the gene matches: 7. Per germline, CDR1 MNHEY and CDR2 SMNVEV (reference sequence). CDR3 length: 14 amino acids. CDR3 nucleotide sequence: TGTGCCAGCAGTCCCTTCGGGACAGACTACGAGCAGTACTTC. Translating it yields CASSPFGTDYEQYF.

Points on this clone: This CDR3 is also generated by other DNA sequences in the sample. The chain combines TRBV5-1 with TRBJ2-1; D might be TRBD2 (6 bases). V was pared by 0 bases and J by 6 bases, with 7 bases between. CDR3 length: 13 residues. CDR1 and CDR2 from the germline V gene are SGHRS and YFSETQ. The CDR3 DNA is TGCGCCAGCAGCTTGGTGGAGGGCAATGAGCAGTTCTTC. Translated: CASSLVEGNEQFF.

The rearrangement links TRBV3-1 (or the pseudogene TRBV3-2) to TRBJ2-3; 7 bases match TRBD2. Per the germline V gene, CDR1 is LGHDT and CDR2 is YNNKEL (reference sequence). CDR3 length: 16 residues. V trimming: 5 bases; J trimming: 5 bases; junction bases outside the gene matches: 13. DNA of the CDR3: TGTGCCAGCAGCGCCGTGACTAGCAAGGGAGAAGATACGCAGTATTTT. As protein: CASSAVTSKGEDTQYF.

The rearrangement uses TRBV2 and TRBJ2-5, with TRBD2 matching over 16 bases. V was clipped by 5 bases and J by 4 bases; unmatched bases: 7. Germline V gene lookup returns CDR1 SNHLY and CDR2 FYNNEI. The length of the CDR3 is 17 residues. The CDR3, as DNA: TGTGCCAGCAGTCTCCCGGGGACTAGCGGGGGGGTAGAGACCCAGTACTTC. Residues: CASSLPGTSGGVETQYF.